This TCR beta chain was recovered during a study of blood T cell repertoires in COVID-19. Assay: immunoSEQ multiplex PCR; the TCRdb copy retains only in-frame clones and omits some. The repertoire includes some 300,000 clones, about 90% of them detected once, and roughly 6.3% sits in the top ten. The sequence was obtained from a woman aged 45-60 years with COVID-19, enrolled during active disease. Sequencing was performed on peripheral blood.

CDR3 nucleotide sequence: TGCGCCAGCAGCCAAGGACAGGGAGGCGAGCAGTACTTC. Encoded protein: CASSQGQGGEQYF. This chain links TRBV4-3 with TRBJ2-7; weak D call: TRBD1 (7 bases). CDR3 length equals 13 residues. Germline values: CDR1 LGHNA, CDR2 YSLEER. V was pared by 1 base and J by 6 bases, with 10 bases between.